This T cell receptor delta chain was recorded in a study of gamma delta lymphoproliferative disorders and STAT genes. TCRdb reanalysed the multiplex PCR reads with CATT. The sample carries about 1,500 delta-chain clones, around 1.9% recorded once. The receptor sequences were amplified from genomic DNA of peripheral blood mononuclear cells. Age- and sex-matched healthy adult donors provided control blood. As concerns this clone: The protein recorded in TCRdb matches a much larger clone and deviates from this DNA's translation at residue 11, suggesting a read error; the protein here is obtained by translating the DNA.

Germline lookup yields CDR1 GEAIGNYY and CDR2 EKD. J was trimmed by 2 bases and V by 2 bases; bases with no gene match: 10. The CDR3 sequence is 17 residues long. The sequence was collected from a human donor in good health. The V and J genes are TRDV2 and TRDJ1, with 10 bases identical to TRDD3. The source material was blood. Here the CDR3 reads CACDNLLLGDATDKLIF. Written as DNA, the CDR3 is TGTGCCTGTGACAACTTATTACTGGGGGATGCAACCGATAAACTCATCTTT.